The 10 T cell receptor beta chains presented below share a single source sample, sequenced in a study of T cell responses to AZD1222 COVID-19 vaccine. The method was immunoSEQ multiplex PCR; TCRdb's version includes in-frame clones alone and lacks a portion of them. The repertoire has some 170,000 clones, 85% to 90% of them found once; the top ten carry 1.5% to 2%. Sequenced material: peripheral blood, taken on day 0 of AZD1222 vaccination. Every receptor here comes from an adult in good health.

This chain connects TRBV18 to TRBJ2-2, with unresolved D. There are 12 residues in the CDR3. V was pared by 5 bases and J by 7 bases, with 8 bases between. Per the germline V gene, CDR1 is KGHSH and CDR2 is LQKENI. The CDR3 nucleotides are TGTGCCAGCTCAACAGAGGTCGGGGAGCTGTTTTTT. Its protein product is CASSTEVGELFF.

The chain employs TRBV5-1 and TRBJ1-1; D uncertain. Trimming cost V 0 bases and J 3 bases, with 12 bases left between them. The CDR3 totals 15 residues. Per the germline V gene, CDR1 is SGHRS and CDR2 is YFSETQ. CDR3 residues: CASSLEVGLDTEAFF. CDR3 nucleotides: TGCGCCAGCAGCTTGGAGGTAGGTCTGGACACTGAAGCTTTCTTT.

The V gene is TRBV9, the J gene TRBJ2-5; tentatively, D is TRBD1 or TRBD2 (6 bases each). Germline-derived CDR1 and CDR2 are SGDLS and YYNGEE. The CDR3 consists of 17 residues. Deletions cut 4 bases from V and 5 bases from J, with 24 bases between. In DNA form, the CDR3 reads TGTGCCAGCAGCCCTTATATGGGGGGCCAGGGGTATGAGACCCAGTACTTC. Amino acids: CASSPYMGGQGYETQYF. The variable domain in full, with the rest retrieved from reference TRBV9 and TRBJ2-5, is DSGVTQTPKHLITATGQRVTLRCSPRSGDLSVYWYQQSLDQGLQFLIQYYNGEERAKGNILERFSAQQFPDLHSELNLSSLELGDSALYFCASSPYMGGQGYETQYFGPGTRLLVL.

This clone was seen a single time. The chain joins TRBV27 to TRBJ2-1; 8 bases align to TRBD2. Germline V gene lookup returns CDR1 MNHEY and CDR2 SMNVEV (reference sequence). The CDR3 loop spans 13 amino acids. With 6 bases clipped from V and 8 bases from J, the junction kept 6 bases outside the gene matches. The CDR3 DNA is TGTGCCAGCAGACCTAGCGGGCTCTATGAGCAGTTCTTC. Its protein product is CASRPSGLYEQFF.

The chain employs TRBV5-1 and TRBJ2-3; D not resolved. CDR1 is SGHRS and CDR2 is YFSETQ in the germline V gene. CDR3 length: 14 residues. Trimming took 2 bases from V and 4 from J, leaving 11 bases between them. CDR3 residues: CASSLVRVSDTQYF. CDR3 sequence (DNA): TGCGCCAGCAGCTTAGTCCGGGTGTCAGATACGCAGTATTTT. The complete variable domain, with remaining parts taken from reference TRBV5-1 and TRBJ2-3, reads KAGVTQTPRYLIKTRGQQVTLSCSPISGHRSVSWYQQTPGQGLQFLFEYFSETQRNKGNFPGRFSGRQFSNSRSEMNVSTLELGDSALYLCASSLVRVSDTQYFGPGTRLTVL.

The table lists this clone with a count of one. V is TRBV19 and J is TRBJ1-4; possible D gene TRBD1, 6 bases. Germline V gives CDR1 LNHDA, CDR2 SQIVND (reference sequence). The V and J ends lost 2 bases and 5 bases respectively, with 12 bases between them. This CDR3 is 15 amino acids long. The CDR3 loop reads CASSISDSKNEKLFF. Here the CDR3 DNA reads TGTGCCAGTAGTATATCGGACAGTAAAAATGAAAAACTGTTTTTT.

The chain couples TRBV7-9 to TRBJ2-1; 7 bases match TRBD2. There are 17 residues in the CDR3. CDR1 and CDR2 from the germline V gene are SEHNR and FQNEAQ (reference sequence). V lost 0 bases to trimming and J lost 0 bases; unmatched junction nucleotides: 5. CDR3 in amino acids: CASSLAGGKSSYNEQFF. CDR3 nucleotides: TGTGCCAGCAGCTTAGCGGGGGGGAAGAGCTCCTACAATGAGCAGTTCTTC.

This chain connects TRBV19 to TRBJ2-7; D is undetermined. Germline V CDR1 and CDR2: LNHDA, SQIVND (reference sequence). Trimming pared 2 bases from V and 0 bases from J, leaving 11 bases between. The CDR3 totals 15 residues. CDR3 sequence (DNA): TGTGCCAGTAGTATAACACTGGACGGCTCCTACGAGCAGTACTTC. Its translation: CASSITLDGSYEQYF.

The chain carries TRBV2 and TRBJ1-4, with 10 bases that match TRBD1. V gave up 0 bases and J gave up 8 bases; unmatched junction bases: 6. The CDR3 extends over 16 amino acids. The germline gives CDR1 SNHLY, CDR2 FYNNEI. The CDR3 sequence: CASSEAVRTGGEKLFF. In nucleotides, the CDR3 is TGTGCCAGCAGTGAAGCTGTAAGGACAGGGGGGGAAAAACTGTTTTTT.

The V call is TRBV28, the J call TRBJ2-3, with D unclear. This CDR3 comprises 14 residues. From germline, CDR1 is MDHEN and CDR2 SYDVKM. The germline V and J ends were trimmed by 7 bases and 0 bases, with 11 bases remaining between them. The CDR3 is CASTSPGSTDTQYF. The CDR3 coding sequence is TGTGCCAGCACCTCCCCCGGGAGCACAGATACGCAGTATTTT.